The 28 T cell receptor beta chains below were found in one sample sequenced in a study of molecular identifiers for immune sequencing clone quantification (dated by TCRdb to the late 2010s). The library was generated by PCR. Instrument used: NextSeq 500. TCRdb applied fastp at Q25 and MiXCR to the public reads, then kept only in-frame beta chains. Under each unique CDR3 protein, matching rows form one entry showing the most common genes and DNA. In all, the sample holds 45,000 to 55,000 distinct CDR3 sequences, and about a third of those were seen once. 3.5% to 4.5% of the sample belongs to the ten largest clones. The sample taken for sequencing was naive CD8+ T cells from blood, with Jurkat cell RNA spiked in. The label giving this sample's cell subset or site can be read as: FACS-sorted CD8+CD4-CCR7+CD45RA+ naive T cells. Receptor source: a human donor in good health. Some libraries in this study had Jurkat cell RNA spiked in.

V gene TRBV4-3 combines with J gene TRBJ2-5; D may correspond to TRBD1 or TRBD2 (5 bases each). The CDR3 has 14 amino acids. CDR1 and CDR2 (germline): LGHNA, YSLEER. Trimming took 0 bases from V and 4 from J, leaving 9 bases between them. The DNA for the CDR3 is TGCGCCAGCAGCCAAGATTCTGGGGGAGAGACCCAGTACTTC. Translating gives CASSQDSGGETQYF.

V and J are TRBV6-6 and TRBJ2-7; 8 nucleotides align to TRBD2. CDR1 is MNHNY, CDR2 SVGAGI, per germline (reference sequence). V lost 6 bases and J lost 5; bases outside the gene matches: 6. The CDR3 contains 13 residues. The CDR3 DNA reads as TGTGCCAGCAGCCGGGGGGGTGTAGACGAGCAGTACTTC. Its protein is CASSRGGVDEQYF.

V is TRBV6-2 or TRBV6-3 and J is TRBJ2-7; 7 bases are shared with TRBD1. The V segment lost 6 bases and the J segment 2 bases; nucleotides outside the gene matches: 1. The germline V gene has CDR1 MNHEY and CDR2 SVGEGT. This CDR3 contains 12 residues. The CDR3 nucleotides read TGTGCCAGCAGACAGGGGCCCTACGAGCAGTACTTC. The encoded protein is CASRQGPYEQYF.

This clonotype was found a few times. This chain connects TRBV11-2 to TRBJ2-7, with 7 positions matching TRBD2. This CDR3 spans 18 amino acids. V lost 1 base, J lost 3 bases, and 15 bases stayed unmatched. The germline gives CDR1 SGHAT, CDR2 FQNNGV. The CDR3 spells CASSLVRVGGSPGYEQYF. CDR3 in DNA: TGTGCCAGCAGCTTAGTTAGGGTGGGCGGGAGCCCTGGCTACGAGCAGTACTTC.

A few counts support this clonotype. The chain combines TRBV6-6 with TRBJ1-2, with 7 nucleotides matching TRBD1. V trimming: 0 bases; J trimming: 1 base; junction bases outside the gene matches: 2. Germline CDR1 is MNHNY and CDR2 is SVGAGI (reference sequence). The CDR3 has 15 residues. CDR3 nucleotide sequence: TGTGCCAGCAGTTACTCGTGGGACAGTAACTATGGCTACACCTTC. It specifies CASSYSWDSNYGYTF.

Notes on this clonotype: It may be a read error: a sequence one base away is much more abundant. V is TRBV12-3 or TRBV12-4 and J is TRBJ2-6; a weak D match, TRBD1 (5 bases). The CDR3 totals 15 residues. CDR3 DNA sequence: TGTGCCAGCAGTTTCGGGTCCTCTGGGGCCAACGACCTGACTTTC. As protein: CASSFGSSGANDLTF.

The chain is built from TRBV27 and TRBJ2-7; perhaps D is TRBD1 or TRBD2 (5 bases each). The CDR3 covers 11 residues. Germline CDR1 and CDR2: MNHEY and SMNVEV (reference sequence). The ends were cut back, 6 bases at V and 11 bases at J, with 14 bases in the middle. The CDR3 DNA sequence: TGTGCCAGCAGCTCCGGGACGGCCGAGTACTTC. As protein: CASSSGTAEYF.

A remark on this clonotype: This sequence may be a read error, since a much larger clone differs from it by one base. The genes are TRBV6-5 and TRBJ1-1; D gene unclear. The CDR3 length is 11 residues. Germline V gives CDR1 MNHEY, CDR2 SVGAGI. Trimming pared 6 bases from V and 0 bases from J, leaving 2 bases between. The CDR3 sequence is CASRLNTEAFF. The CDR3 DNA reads TGTGCCAGCAGGTTGAACACTGAAGCTTTCTTT.

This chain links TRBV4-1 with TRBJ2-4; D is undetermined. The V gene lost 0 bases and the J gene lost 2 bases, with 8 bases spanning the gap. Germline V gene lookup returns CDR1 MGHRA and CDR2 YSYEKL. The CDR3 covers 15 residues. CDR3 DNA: TGCGCCAGCAGCCAAGATACAGCGTCCAAAAACATTCAGTACTTC. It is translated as CASSQDTASKNIQYF.

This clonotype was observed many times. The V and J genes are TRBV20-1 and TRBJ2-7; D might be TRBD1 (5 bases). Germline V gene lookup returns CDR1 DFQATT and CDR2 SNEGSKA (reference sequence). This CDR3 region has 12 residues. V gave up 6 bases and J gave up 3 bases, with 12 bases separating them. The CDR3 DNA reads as TGCAGTGCGAGGCCCCAGGGCTACGAGCAGTACTTC. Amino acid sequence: CSARPQGYEQYF.

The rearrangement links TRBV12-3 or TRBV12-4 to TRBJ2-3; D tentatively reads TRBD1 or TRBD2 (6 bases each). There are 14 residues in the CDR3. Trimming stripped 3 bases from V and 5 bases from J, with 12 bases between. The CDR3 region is CASSFMGGRDTQYF. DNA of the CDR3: TGTGCCAGCAGTTTCATGGGGGGCAGAGATACGCAGTATTTT.

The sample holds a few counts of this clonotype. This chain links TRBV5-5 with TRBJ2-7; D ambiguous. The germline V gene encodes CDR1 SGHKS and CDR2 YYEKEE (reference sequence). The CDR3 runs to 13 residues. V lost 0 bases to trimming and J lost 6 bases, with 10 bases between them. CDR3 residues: CASSLVPASEQYF. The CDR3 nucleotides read TGTGCCAGCAGCTTGGTCCCGGCGAGCGAGCAGTACTTC.

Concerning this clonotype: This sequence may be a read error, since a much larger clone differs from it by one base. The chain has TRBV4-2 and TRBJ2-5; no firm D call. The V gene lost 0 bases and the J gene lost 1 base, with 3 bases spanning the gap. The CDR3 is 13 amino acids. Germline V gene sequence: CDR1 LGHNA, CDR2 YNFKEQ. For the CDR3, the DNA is TGTGCCAGCAGCCAAGATGCCCAAGAGACCCAGTACTTC. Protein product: CASSQDAQETQYF.

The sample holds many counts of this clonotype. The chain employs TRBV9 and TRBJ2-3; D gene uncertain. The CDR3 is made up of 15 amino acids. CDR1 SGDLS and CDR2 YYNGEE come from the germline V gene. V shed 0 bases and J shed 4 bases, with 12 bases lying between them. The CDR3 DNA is TGTGCCAGCAGCGTAGACTCCCATTTCTCAGATACGCAGTATTTT. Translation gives CASSVDSHFSDTQYF.

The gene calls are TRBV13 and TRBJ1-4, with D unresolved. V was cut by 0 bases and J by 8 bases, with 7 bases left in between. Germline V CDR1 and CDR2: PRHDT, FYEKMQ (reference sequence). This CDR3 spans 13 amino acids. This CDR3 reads CASSLGRMEKLFF. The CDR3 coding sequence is TGTGCCAGCAGCTTAGGACGGATGGAAAAACTGTTTTTT.

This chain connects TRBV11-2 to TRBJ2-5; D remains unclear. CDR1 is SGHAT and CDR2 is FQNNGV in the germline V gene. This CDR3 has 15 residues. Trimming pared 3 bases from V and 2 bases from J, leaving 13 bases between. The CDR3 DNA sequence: TGTGCCAGCAGCTTGTTCCCATCACGGCAAGAGACCCAGTACTTC. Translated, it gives CASSLFPSRQETQYF.

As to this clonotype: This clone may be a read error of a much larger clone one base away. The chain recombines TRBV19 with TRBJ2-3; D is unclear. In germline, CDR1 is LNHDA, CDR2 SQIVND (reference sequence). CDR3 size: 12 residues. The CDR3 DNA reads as TGTGCCAGTAACGACCGAGCAGATGCGCAGTATTTT. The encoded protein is CASNDRADAQYF.

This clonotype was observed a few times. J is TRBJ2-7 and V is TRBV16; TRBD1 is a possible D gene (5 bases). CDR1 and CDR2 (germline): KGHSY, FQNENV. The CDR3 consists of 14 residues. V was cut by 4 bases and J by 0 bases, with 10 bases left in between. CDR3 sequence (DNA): TGTGCCAGCAGCCCCTTGGACAACTCCTACGAGCAGTACTTC. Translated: CASSPLDNSYEQYF.

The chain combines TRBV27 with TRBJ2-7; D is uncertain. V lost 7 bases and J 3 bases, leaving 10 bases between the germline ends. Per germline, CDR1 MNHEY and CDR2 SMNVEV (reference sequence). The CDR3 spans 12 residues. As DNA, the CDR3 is TGTGCCAGCATCGGCTTGCACTACGAGCAGTACTTC. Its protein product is CASIGLHYEQYF.

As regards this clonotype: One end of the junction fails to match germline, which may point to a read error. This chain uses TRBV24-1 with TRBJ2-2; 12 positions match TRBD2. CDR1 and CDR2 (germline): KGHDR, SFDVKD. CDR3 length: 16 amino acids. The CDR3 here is CATSDWTSGDTGVLFF. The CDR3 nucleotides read TGTGCCACCAGTGATTGGACTAGCGGGGACACCGGGGTGCTGTTTTTT.

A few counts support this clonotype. The CDR3 sequence: CASSDREITETQYF. The CDR3 DNA follows: TGTGCCAGCTCGGACAGGGAGATTACAGAGACCCAGTACTTC. The chain couples TRBV6-2 or TRBV6-3 to TRBJ2-5, with 8 nucleotides matching TRBD1. The CDR3 runs to 14 residues. With 8 bases clipped from V and 4 bases from J, the junction kept 9 bases outside the gene matches. Germline V gene lookup returns CDR1 MNHEY and CDR2 SVGEGT.

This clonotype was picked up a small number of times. The DNA of the CDR3 is TGTGCCAGCAGTCCCTACCTCAACAGCGGGAGGGGACTCTACGAGCAGTACTTC. Protein: CASSPYLNSGRGLYEQYF. V usage is TRBV28 and J usage is TRBJ2-7; 10 nucleotides agree with TRBD2. Germline V lookup: CDR1 MDHEN, CDR2 SYDVKM. V gave up 5 bases and J gave up 3 bases; unmatched junction bases: 16. The CDR3 runs 18 residues.

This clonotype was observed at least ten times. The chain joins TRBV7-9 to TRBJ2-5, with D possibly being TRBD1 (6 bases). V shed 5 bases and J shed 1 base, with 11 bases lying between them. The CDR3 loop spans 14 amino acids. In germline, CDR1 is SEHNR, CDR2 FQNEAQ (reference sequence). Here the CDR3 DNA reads TGTGCCAGCAGCCTGGGACAAACCCAAGAGACCCAGTACTTC. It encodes CASSLGQTQETQYF.

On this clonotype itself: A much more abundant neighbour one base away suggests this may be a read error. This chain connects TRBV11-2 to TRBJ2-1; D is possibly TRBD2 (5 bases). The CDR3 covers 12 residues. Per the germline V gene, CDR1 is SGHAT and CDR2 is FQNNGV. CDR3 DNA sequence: TGTGCCAGCAGCTCCCTAGACTATGAGCAGGTCTTC. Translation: CASSSLDYEQVF.

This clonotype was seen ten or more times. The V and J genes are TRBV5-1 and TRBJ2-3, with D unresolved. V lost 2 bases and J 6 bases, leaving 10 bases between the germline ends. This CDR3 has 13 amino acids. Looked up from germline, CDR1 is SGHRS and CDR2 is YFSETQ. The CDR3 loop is CASSFGSLDTQYF. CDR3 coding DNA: TGCGCCAGCAGCTTCGGCAGTCTCGATACGCAGTATTTT.

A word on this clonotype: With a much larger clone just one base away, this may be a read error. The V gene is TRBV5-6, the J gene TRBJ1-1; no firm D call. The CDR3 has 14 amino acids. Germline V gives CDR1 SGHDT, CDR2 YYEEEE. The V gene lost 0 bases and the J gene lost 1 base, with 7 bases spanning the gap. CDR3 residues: CASSLGTRNTEAFF. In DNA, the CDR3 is TGTGCCAGCAGCTTGGGCACGAGGAACACTGAAGCTTTCTTT.

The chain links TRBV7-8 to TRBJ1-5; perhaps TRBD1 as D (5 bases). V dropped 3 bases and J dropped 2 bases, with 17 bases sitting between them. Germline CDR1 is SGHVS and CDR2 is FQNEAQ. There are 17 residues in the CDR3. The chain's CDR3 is CASSFERGAVGNQPQHF. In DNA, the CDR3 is TGTGCCAGCAGCTTTGAGAGGGGCGCCGTGGGCAATCAGCCCCAGCATTTT. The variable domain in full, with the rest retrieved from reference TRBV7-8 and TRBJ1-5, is GAGVSQSPRYKVAKRGQDVALRCDPISGHVSLFWYQQALGQGPEFLTYFQNEAQLDKSGLPSDRFFAERPEGSVSTLKIQRTQQEDSAVYLCASSFERGAVGNQPQHFGDGTRLSIL.

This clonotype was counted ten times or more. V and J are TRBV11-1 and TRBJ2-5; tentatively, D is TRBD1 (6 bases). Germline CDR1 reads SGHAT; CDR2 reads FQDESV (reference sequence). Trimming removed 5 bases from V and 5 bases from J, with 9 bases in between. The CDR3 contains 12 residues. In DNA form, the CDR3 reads TGTGCCAGCAGCCCGAGGGGGGAGACCCAGTACTTC. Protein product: CASSPRGETQYF. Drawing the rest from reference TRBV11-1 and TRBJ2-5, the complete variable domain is EAEVAQSPRYKITEKSQAVAFWCDPISGHATLYWYRQILGQGPELLVQFQDESVVDDSQLPKDRFSAERLKGVDSTLKIQPAELGDSAMYLCASSPRGETQYFGPGTRLLVL.